These 5 T cell receptor beta chains were all obtained from the same sample, sequenced in a study of cytotoxic CD8 clonotypes in ibrutinib-treated CLL. The repertoire was sequenced with immunoSEQ multiplex PCR; TCRdb's copy has only in-frame clones and lacks some. Among some 130,000 clones listed, 80% to 90% were seen once. This specimen consisted of PBMCs, obtained after 24 months of ibrutinib treatment. These receptors all come from a human donor with chronic lymphocytic leukemia.

CDR3 sequence (DNA): TGCGCCAGCAGCTTGGCCGAGGTAGCGATCACCTACGAGCAGTACTTC. Protein sequence: CASSLAEVAITYEQYF. The V and J genes are TRBV5-1 and TRBJ2-7, with a possible D match to TRBD2 (5 bases). Deletions cut 0 bases from V and 2 bases from J, with 15 bases between. The germline CDR1 and CDR2 sequences are SGHRS and YFSETQ. This CDR3 contains 16 residues.

V gene TRBV5-5 combines with J gene TRBJ2-2; 7 nucleotides agree with TRBD2. Germline CDR1 and CDR2: SGHKS and YYEKEE (reference sequence). After removal of 2 bases from V and 5 bases from J, the junction contained 9 bases not matched to a gene. The CDR3 totals 16 residues. The CDR3: CASSLRPSGETGELFF. The CDR3 DNA sequence: TGTGCCAGCAGCTTAAGGCCCAGCGGGGAAACCGGGGAGCTGTTTTTT. Using reference TRBV5-5 and TRBJ2-2 for the parts outside the CDR3, the full variable domain is DAGVTQSPTHLIKTRGQQVTLRCSPISGHKSVSWYQQVLGQGPQFIFQYYEKEERGRGNFPDRFSARQFPNYSSELNVNALLLGDSALYLCASSLRPSGETGELFFGEGSRLTVL.

The gene calls are TRBV28 and TRBJ2-3; possibly TRBD1 for D (6 bases). CDR1 and CDR2 from the germline V gene are MDHEN and SYDVKM. V dropped 5 bases and J dropped 7 bases, with 19 bases sitting between them. The CDR3 is 15 amino acids. The CDR3 coding sequence is TGTGCCAGCAGTCATACAGGGAAGGGTCTTAATACGCAGTATTTT. Translated, it gives CASSHTGKGLNTQYF.

This clone was seen just once. The chain links TRBV5-1 to TRBJ2-2, with TRBD2 identical over 7 bases. The V gene's germline CDR1 is SGHRS and CDR2 YFSETQ. This CDR3 comprises 15 residues. The V segment lost 6 bases and the J segment 6 bases; nucleotides outside the gene matches: 11. CDR3 in DNA: TGCGCCAGCACAGTAGGACCGGGGGGTGCCGGGGAGCTGTTTTTT. This gives the protein CASTVGPGGAGELFF.

The chain has TRBV18 and TRBJ2-5; TRBD1 agrees at 7 bases. From germline, CDR1 is KGHSH and CDR2 LQKENI. There are 12 residues in the CDR3. Trimming cost V 9 bases and J 2 bases; bases outside gene matches: 3. The CDR3 reads CASRGQQETQYF. CDR3 coding DNA: TGTGCCAGTCGGGGACAGCAAGAGACCCAGTACTTC.